This TCR beta chain was sequenced during a study of vaccination effects on CD4 cells after COVID-19. Study results and limitations: Missing from the study were early post-infection timepoints, and its convalescent patients were few.

Profiled with immunoSEQ multiplex PCR; TCRdb holds only in-frame clones, not every one. This repertoire shows about 33,000 clones, roughly 86% found once; its top ten account for approximately 1.4%. Concerning this clone itself: Its antigen is unknown. Compared with germline, one end of the junction differs, possibly owing to a read error.

There are 15 residues in the CDR3. Germline V gene data show CDR1 as SNHLY and CDR2 as FYNNEI. Ahead of sequencing, the ViraFEST assay grew antigen-specific CD4+ T cells using viral peptide pools. CD4+ T cells were isolated after nine to ten days of culture. Vaccine administered to participants consisted of two doses of either BNT162b2 or mRNA-1273. Vaccine recipients had no previous SARS-CoV-2 infection; their nucleocapsid antibodies were negative. The source material was CD4+ T cells from PBMCs cultured with HCoV-NL63 spike peptides, sampled after COVID-19 vaccination. The chain is built from TRBV2 and TRBJ1-2; possibly TRBD1 for D (6 bases). The clonotype was recovered from a human donor who received a COVID-19 vaccine. Some clones in this sample may be carry-over from other donors' samples. This CDR3 is CASSEAGTSTNGYTF. CDR3 nucleotide sequence: TGTGCCAGCAGCGAAGCCGGGACATCCACAAATGGCTACACCTTC.